The table lists the clone carrying this TCR beta chain with a few counts. Antigen specificity is unknown. This sample was taken from a study of beta chain features in type 1 diabetes. The CDR3 consists of 15 residues. The V gene's germline CDR1 is GTSNPN and CDR2 SVGIG (reference sequence). V was pared by 0 bases and J by 11 bases, with 20 bases between. General study results and limits: Moderate yet significant TCRB CDR3 shortening was seen in Type 1 diabetes patients in all four CD4+ subsets.

Sequencing targeted expressed TCRB transcripts, as all isolated RNA had been reverse transcribed. Sequencing was performed with immunoSEQ multiplex PCR; in TCRdb, only in-frame clones are kept and a portion is missing. The sample lists 300,000 to 400,000 clones; around 9.6% were seen once. Sorting that relied on CD45RO/CCR7/CD25/CD127/CD95/CD27 yielded CD4+ naive, central memory, regulatory and stem cell-like memory cells. This TCR came from a man aged 25 to 40 with type 1 diabetes. The chain carries TRBV30 and TRBJ2-1; D ambiguous. The sample was central memory CD4+ T cells from blood. The CDR3 bases are TGTGCCTGGAGTGTGTATGACCGGACCTCGCCGCAGCAGTTCTTC. This encodes CAWSVYDRTSPQQFF.